This T cell receptor beta chain was documented in a study of cytomegalovirus exposure and HLA in healthy donors. Overall study results and limits: Some V segments could not be told apart, so they were left out, TRBV6-2 and TRBV6-3 among them. Cytomegalovirus status was reportedly diagnosed by the classifier with high specificity and sensitivity. Highest at DRB1 and lowest at HLA-C, TCR association rates differed among HLA loci in a later analysis.

Remarks on this clone: Its antigen is undetermined.

PCR used 60 Vbeta primers and 13 Jbeta primers. The method was immunoSEQ multiplex PCR; TCRdb's version includes in-frame clones alone and lacks a portion of them. This repertoire comprises roughly 90,000 clones; its ten largest clones make up 15%. Each donor was nominally healthy when sampled (though unrecorded immune exposures were likely). The CDR3 covers 15 residues. V shed 2 bases and J 7 bases; nucleotides not matched to a gene: 8. Germline V gene lookup returns CDR1 LGHNT and CDR2 FRNRAP. This TCR came from a man in his fifties in good health and CMV-seropositive. This rearrangement joins TRBV12-5 to TRBJ2-1, with 7 bases lining up with TRBD2. Sequences were obtained from PBMCs. CDR3 residues: CASGLWDGGRNEQFF. The CDR3 DNA sequence: TGTGCTAGTGGTTTGTGGGACGGCGGGAGAAATGAGCAGTTCTTC.